This T cell receptor beta chain was obtained from a study of persistence of HIV-infected CD4 T cells. Study-level results: CMV- and Gag-responding cells had lower TCRbeta richness than CD3/CD28-responding cells. Antigen-responding cells were enriched for degenerate expanded CDR3beta sequences.

This was the immunoSEQ version 4 assay in survey mode. Data came from immunoSEQ multiplex PCR; TCRdb stores just in-frame clones and leaves some out. The sample records 15,000 to 20,000 clones, around 78% being singletons. Of note for this clone: Its target is unknown.

Stimulation used 7.5 to 10 ug/mL lysate from CMV-infected fibroblasts. CD4+ T cells upregulating both CD40 ligand and CD69 were sorted as responding cells. Donors had undetectable plasma HIV-1 RNA, under 50 copies/mL, for 4+ years. Trimming took 7 bases from V and 1 from J, leaving 5 bases between them. The CDR3 is 13 residues long. CDR1 MNHNY and CDR2 SVGAGI come from the germline V gene (reference sequence). This material consisted of CD4+ T cells sorted from PBMCs after roughly 19-hour stimulation, taken from a patient who received antiretroviral therapy. The J gene is TRBJ2-6, the V gene TRBV6-6; D not certain. The source is an adult man with HIV who was CMV-seropositive. CDR3 protein: CASMESGANVLTF. Here the CDR3 DNA reads TGTGCCAGCATGGAATCTGGGGCCAACGTCCTGACTTTC.